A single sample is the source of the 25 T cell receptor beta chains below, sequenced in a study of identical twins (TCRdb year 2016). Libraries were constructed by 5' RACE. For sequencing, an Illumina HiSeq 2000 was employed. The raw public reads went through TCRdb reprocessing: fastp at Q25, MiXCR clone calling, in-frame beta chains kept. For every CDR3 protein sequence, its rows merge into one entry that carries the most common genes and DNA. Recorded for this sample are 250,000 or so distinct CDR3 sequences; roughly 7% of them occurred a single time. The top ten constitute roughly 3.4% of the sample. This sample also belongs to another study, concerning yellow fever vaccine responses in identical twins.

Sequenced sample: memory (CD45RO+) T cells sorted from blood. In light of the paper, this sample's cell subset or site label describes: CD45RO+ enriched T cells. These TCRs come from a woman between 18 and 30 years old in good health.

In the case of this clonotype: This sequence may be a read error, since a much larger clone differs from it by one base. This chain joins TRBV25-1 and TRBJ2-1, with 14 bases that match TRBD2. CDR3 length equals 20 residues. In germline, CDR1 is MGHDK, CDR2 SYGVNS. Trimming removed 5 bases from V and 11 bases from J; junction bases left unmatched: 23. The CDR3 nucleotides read TGTGCCAGCAGTCCCTCCCCGGGACTAGCGGGAGAAGCGGCTAGGAATAAGCAGTTCTTC. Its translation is CASSPSPGLAGEAARNKQFF.

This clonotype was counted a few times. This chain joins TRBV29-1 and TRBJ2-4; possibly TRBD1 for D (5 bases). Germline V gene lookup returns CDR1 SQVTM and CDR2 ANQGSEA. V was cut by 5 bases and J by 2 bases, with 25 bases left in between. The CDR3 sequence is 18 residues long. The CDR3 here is CSVLQDIPVRGSKNIQYF. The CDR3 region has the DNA TGCAGCGTTCTACAGGACATTCCCGTTAGGGGATCCAAAAACATTCAGTACTTC.

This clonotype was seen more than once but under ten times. The CDR3 sequence: CASAGTYGAGELFF. The DNA for the CDR3 is TGTGCCAGCGCCGGGACCTATGGCGCCGGGGAGCTGTTTTTT. The chain combines TRBV11-2 with TRBJ2-2; D is tentatively TRBD1 or TRBD2 (5 bases each). V was trimmed by 8 bases and J by 6 bases, leaving 16 bases between them. The CDR3 is 14 residues long. Per germline, CDR1 SGHAT and CDR2 FQNNGV.

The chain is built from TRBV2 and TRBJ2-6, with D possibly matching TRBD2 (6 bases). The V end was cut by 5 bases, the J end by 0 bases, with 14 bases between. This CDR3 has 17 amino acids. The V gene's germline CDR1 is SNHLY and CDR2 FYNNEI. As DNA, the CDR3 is TGTGCCAGCAGTTCGCTAGCGCCAAGCTCTGGGGCCAACGTCCTGACTTTC. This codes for CASSSLAPSSGANVLTF.

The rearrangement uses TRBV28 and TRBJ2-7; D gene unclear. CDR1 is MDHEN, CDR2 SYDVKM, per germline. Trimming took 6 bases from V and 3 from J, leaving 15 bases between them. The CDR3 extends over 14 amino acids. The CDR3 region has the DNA TGTGCCAGCAGCCATAAGGTGGGGTACTACGAGCAGTACGTC. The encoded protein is CASSHKVGYYEQYV.

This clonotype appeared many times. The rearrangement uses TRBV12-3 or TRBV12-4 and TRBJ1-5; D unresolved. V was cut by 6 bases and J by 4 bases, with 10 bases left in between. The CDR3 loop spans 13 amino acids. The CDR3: CASSRQENQPQHF. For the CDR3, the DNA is TGTGCCAGCAGCCGACAAGAAAATCAGCCCCAGCATTTT.

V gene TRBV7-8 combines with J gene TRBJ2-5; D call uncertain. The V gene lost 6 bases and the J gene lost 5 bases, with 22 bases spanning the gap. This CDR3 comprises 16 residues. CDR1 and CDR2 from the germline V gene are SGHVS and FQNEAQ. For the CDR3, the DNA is TGTGCCAGCAGACCCCTAGAATTTGGGTTGGGGGAGACCCAGTACTTC. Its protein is CASRPLEFGLGETQYF.

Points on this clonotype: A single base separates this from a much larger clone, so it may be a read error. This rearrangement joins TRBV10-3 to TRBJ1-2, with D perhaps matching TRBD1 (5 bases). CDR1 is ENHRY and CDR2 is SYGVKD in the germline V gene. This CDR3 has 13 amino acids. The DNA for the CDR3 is TGTCCCACCTGGGACGGTTTTAACTATGGCTACACCTTC. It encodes CPTWDGFNYGYTF.

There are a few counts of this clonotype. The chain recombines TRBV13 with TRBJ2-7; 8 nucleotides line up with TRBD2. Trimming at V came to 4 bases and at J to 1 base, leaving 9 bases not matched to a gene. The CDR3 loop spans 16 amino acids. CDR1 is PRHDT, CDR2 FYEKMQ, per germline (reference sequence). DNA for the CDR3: TGTGCCAGCAGCTACCTCCCCGGGACTAGGTCCTACGAGCAGTACTTC. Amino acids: CASSYLPGTRSYEQYF. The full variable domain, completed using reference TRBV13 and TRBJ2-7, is AAGVIQSPRHLIKEKRETATLKCYPIPRHDTVYWYQQGPGQDPQFLISFYEKMQSDKGSIPDRFSAQQFSDYHSELNMSSLELGDSALYFCASSYLPGTRSYEQYFGPGTRLTVT.

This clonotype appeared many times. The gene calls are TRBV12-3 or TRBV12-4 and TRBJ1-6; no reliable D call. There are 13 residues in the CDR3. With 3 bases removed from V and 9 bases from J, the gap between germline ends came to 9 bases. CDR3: CASSFDRFSPLHF. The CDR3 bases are TGTGCCAGCAGTTTCGATAGGTTTTCACCCCTCCACTTT.

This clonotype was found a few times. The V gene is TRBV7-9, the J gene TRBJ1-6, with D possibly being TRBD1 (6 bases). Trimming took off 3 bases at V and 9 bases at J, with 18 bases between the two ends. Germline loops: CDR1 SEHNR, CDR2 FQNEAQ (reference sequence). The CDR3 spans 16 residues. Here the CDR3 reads CASSFAPGTFGSPLHF. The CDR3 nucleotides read TGTGCCAGCAGCTTTGCACCCGGGACATTTGGTTCACCCCTCCACTTT.

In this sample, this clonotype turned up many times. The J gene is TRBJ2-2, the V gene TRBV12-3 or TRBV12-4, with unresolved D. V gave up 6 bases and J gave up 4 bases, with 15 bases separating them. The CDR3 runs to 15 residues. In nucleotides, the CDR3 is TGTGCCAGCAGCCCGGACCTCGGTGCCACCGGGGAGCTGTTTTTT. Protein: CASSPDLGATGELFF.

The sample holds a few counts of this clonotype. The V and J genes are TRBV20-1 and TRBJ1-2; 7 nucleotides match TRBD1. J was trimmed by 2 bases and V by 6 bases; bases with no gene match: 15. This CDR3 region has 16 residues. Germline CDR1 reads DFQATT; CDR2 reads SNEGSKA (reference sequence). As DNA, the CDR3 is TGCAGTGCCGACCCGGGGACAGCGACACCCAACTATGGCTACACCTTC. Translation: CSADPGTATPNYGYTF.

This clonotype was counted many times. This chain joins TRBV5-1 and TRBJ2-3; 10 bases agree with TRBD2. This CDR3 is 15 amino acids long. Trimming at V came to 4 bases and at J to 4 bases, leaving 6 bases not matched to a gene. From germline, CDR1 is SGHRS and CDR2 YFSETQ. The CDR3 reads CASSPGTSEADTQYF. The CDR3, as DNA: TGCGCCAGCAGCCCCGGGACTAGCGAGGCAGATACGCAGTATTTT.

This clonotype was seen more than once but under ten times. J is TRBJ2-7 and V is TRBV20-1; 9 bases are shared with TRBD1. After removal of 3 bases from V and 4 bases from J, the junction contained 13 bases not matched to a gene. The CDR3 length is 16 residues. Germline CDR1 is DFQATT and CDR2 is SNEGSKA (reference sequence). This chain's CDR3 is CSASATGTGLGYEQYF. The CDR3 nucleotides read TGCAGTGCTAGTGCGACCGGGACAGGGTTAGGGTACGAGCAGTACTTC.

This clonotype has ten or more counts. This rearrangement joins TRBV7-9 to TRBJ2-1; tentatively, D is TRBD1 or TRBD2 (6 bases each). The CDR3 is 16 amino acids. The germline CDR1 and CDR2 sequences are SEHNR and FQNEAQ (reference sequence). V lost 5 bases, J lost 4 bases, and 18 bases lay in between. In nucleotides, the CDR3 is TGTGCCAGCAGCACCAGGGCGGAGGGGGTTTACAATGAGCAGTTCTTC. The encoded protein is CASSTRAEGVYNEQFF.

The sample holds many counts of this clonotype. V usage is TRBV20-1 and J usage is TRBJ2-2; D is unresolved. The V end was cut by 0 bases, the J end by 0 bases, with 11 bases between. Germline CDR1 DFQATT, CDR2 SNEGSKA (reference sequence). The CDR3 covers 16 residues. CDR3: CSARDSGPANTGELFF. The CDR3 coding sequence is TGCAGTGCTAGAGATTCCGGTCCCGCGAACACCGGGGAGCTGTTTTTT.

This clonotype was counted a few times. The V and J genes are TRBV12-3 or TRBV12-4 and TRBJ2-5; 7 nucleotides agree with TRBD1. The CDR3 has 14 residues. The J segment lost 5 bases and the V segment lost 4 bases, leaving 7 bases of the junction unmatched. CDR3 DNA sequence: TGTGCCAGCAGTTCGGGACAGCCAGGGGAGACCCAGTACTTC. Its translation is CASSSGQPGETQYF.

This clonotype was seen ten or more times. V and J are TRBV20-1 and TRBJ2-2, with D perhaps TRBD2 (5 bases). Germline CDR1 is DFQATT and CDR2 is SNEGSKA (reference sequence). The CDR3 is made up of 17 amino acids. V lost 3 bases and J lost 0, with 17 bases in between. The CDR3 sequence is CSASPLRGQANTGELFF. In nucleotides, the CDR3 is TGCAGTGCTAGCCCCTTGCGCGGGCAGGCGAACACCGGGGAGCTGTTTTTT.

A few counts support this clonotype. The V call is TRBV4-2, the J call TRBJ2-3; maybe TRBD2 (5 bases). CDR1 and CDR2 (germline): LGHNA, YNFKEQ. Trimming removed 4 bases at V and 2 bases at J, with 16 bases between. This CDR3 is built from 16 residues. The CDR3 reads CASSPPGSAYTDTQYF. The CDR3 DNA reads TGTGCCAGCAGCCCTCCAGGTAGCGCGTACACAGATACGCAGTATTTT.

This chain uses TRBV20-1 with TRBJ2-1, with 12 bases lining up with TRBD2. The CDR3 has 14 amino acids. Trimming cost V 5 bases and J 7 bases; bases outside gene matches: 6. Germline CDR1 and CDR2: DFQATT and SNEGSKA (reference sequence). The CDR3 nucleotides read TGCAGTGCTGACGGGACTAGCGGGCGAAATGAGCAGTTCTTC. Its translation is CSADGTSGRNEQFF.

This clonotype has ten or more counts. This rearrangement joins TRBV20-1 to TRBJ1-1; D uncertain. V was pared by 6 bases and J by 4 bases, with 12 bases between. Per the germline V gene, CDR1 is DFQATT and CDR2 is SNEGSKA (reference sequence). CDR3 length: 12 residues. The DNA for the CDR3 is TGCAGTGCGTTACTGGGTCCCACTGAAGCTTTCTTT. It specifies CSALLGPTEAFF.

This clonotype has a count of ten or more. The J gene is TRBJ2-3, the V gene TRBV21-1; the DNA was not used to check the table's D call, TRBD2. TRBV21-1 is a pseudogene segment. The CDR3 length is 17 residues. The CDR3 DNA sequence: TGTGCCAGCAGTAGCCCCGGGACTAGCGGATCCACAGATACGCAGTATTTT. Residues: CASSSPGTSGSTDTQYF.

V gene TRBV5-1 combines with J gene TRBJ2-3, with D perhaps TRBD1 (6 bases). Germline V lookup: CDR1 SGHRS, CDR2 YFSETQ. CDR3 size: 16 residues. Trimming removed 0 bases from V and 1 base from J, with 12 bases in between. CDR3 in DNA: TGCGCCAGCAGCTTGGATTGGGGGCGCGGCACAGATACGCAGTATTTT. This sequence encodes CASSLDWGRGTDTQYF.

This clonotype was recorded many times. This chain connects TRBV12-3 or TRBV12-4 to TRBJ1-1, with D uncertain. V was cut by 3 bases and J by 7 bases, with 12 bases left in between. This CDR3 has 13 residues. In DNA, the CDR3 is TGTGCCAGCAGTTTCTGGGAATTCGGTGAAGCTTTCTTT. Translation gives CASSFWEFGEAFF.